Sequencing of this T cell receptor (beta chain) was carried out in a study of blood T cell repertoires in COVID-19. For the study at large: Both acute and convalescent COVID-19 samples were obtained from the United States, Italy and Spain.

Authors' data handling: Amplification from reference gene primers served as the basis for estimated nucleated cell counts. Method: immunoSEQ multiplex PCR; TCRdb's copy keeps in-frame clones and lacks some. That table is the source of V, J and clone size, and D and trimming were worked out from the DNA. The sample has about 330,000 clones; roughly 90% are singletons. This receptor was obtained from a man between 25 and 39 years old with COVID-19, enrolled during active disease. Material: peripheral blood.

CDR3 DNA sequence: TGTGCCAGCTACGACTTGGGTTTCGAGGAAAAACTGTTTTTT. This encodes CASYDLGFEEKLFF. This rearrangement joins TRBV7-9 to TRBJ1-4; D is undetermined. Germline V CDR1 and CDR2: SEHNR, FQNEAQ (reference sequence). Trimming stripped 8 bases from V and 8 bases from J, with 18 bases between. The CDR3 covers 14 residues.